This T cell receptor beta chain appears in the sequencing data of a study of cytomegalovirus exposure and HLA in healthy donors. Looking at the study overall: Among the 370 or so donors who were genotyped, around 77% fell in the genetic ancestry cluster that is associated with self-reported Caucasian donors. Whole-study findings and limits: Prior analysis indicated that the majority of TCR beta V segments exhibited productivity approximately 87% or approximately 30% of the time. The likely origin of a cluster of highly shared sequence variants was a sequencing artifact. The study designated around 150 TCR beta chains cytomegalovirus-associated.

As to this clone: Its specificity is unknown.

In the PCR, 60 Vbeta and 13 Jbeta primers were used. Using immunoSEQ multiplex PCR, the repertoire was profiled, and TCRdb retains in-frame clones only, with some absent. Altogether roughly 100,000 clones are present, around two thirds being singletons, with the ten largest covering 3.5% to 4%. The CDR3 runs to 15 residues. V was trimmed by 1 base and J by 4 bases, leaving 13 bases between them. Germline lookup yields CDR1 SGHNT and CDR2 YENEEA. The sequence was collected from a man between 25 and 39 years old in good health and CMV-seropositive. The chain carries TRBV11-3 and TRBJ2-5; weak D call: TRBD2 (7 bases). Sequencing was performed on PBMCs. The CDR3 loop reads CASSLGEGEGETQYF. The CDR3 region has the DNA TGTGCCAGCAGCTTAGGGGAGGGGGAGGGAGAGACCCAGTACTTC.